This T cell receptor beta chain is from a study of Tregs in tolerant kidney transplant recipients (dated by TCRdb to between 2018 and 2021). Study-level background: TCRbeta sequencing was used in the study to identify donor-specific regulatory T cells before combined kidney and bone marrow transplantation, and the identified cells were then tracked after transplant. In a few healthy controls, several methods of expanding Tregs specific for an allogeneic donor were compared by TCRbeta repertoire sequencing. Overall results and qualifications from the work: Expanding Tregs with activated donor B cells appeared to identify the most biologically relevant and donor-specific TCRbeta repertoire. Biological reproducibility was not directly assessed, although technical replication error appeared to be minimal. Because the study included only a small number of patients, the results must be confirmed in larger populations and under other immunosuppression protocols.

For TCRbeta CDR3 sequencing, genomic DNA was extracted from sorted cells using the QIAGEN DNeasy Blood and Tissue Kit. High-throughput TCRbeta CDR3 sequencing, which included PCR amplification with bias correction and internal controls, was done commercially through immunoSEQ. The source study handled its data this way. A unique productive TCRbeta sequence was defined by the CDR3 nucleotide sequence when primers matched, and otherwise by the CDR3 amino acid sequence together with the Vbeta and Jbeta genes. To correct for sorting error, sequences found in more than one sorted population at a frequency ratio of 2:1 or less were discarded, and the remaining shared sequences were assigned to the population with the higher frequency. A sequence counted as donor-reactive if, in CFSE-low cells, the sequence had a frequency of at least 0.01% and was expanded at least 5-fold compared with unstimulated cells. Jensen-Shannon divergence calculated on the top 100 TCRbeta sequences ranked by frequency was used to measure repertoire divergence. For samples with multiple sequencing runs, sorting error was corrected separately for each run before the runs were pooled. TCRdb carries this immuneACCESS record with in-frame sequences only. Its versions omit some clonotypes, under half of them owing to an unresolved V gene in the studies checked, with the rest unexplained. For V, J and clone size, that table is used; D and trimming come from the DNA. This sample gives some 100,000 clones in total; 92% of them show up just once. The ten largest clones capture roughly 0.63% of the sample.

The CDR3 contains 18 residues, cysteine and phenylalanine counted. Just the 54-base CDR3 DNA is kept, in frame starting at base 1. The germline V gene provides CDR1 SGDLS and CDR2 YYNGEE. Ends trimmed: V by 3 bases, J by 6 bases; bases unmatched to a gene: 12. In the case of this clone: Its antigen specificity is not known. Base-call qualities are not available, and no considerably larger clone is one nucleotide away.

Thawed PBMCs were FACS-sorted into unstimulated Tregs (CD4+CD25+CD127-), CD4+ non-Tregs (CD4+CD25-), CD4 cells and CD8 cells. Blood from healthy controls was obtained either as purchased buffy coats or from healthy volunteers. Healthy control blood was processed by Ficoll density gradient to PBMCs and cryopreserved; patient PBMCs were collected before and after transplant. The chain is made from TRBV9 and TRBJ2-1, with 13 bases aligning to TRBD2. The clonotype was recovered from a human donor in good health. Sequencing used CD4+ T cells from blood. Read as DNA, the sequence is TGTGCCAGCAGCGGTACAGGGCTACTAGCGGGGGGGCGCAATGAGCAGTTCTTC. It translates to CASSGTGLLAGGRNEQFF.